This entry concerns a single T cell receptor beta chain. The antigen remains unidentified. The data derive from a study of T cell responses to AZD1222 COVID-19 vaccine. Timing groups of about 4 and about 12 weeks for second doses were pooled. Germline V CDR1 and CDR2: MNHNS, SASEGT. The length of the CDR3 is 13 residues. Trimming took off 3 bases at V and 8 bases at J, with 13 bases between the two ends. Findings and caveats of the study: Unmutated regions of variants are reportedly targeted by nearly half of spike-specific TCRs. Donors were largely white British and mainly female; clonal diversity was possibly underestimated.

This table comes from immunoSEQ multiplex PCR, and its TCRdb copy is limited to in-frame clones, with some not included. This table holds 70,000 to 100,000 clones, 80% to 95% found once. The clonotype was recovered from an adult who received the AZD1222 COVID-19 vaccine. V and J are TRBV6-1 and TRBJ1-2; no definite D call. This specimen consisted of peripheral blood, obtained 28 days after the second AZD1222 dose. CDR3 residues: CASSDGQKEGYTF. The CDR3 region has the DNA TGTGCCAGCAGTGATGGGCAGAAGGAGGGCTACACCTTC.